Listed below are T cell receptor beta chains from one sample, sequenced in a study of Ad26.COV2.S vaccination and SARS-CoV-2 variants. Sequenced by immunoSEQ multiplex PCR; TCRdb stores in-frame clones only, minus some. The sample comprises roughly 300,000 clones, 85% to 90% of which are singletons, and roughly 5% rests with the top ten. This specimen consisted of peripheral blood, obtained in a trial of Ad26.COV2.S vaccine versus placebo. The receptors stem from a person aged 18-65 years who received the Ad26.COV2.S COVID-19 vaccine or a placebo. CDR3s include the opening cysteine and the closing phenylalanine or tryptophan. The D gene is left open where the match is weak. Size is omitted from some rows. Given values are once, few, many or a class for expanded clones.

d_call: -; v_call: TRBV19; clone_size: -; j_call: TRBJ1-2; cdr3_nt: TGTGCCAGTAGTGTCGTCGCGGGCAGGGTCGACTATGGCTACACCTTC; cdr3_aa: CASSVVAGRVDYGYTF
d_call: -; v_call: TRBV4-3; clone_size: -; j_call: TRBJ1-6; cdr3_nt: TGCGCCAGCAGCCACGGCCTTCAAAATTCACCCCTCCACTTT; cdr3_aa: CASSHGLQNSPLHF
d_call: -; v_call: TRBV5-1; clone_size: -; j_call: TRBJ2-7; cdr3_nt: TGCGCCAGCAGCCGGGGTACGGCAGGGGCTCACGAGCAGTACTTC; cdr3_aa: CASSRGTAGAHEQYF
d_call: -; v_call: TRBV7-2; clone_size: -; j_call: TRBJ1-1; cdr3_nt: TGTGCCAGCAGCTTAGATCACAGCCCGAACACTGAAGCTTTCTTT; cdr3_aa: CASSLDHSPNTEAFF
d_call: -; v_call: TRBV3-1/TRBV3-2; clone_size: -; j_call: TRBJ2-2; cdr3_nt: TGTGCCAGCAGCCAAGGGAGGGCCACCGGGGAGCTGTTTTTT; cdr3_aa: CASSQGRATGELFF
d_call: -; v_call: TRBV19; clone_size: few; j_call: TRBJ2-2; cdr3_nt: TGTGCCAGTAGTGCGAGAGAAGGGGAAATCGGGGAGCTGTTTTTT; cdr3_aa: CASSAREGEIGELFF
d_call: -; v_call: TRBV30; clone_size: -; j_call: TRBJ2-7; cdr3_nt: TGTGCCTGCACAGGGTACTCCTACGAGCAGTACTTC; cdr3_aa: CACTGYSYEQYF
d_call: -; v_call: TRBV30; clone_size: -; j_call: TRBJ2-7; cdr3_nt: TGTGCCTGGAGTGTCTGGGATTCGGGCTACGAGCAGTACTTC; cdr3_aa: CAWSVWDSGYEQYF
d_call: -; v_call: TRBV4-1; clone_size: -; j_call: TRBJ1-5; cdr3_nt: TGCGCCAGCAGCCAAGAGAGGAATCAGCCCCAGCATTTT; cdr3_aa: CASSQERNQPQHF
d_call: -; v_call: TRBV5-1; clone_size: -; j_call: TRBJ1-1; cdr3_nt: TGCGCCAGCACAGGGTCGCGGAACACTGAAGCTTTCTTT; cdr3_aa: CASTGSRNTEAFF
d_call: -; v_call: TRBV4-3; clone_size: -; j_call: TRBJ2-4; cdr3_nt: TGCGCCAGCAGCCAAGGAACGAAAAACATTCAGTACTTC; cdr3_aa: CASSQGTKNIQYF
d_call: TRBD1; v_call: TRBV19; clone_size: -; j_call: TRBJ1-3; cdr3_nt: TGTGCCACCAAACAGGGGAACTCTGGAAACACCATATATTTT; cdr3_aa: CATKQGNSGNTIYF
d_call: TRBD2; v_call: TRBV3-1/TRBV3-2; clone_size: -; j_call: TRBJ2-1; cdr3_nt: TGTGCCAGCAGCACGCGGACTAGCGGGAGTGGTGAGCAGTTCTTC; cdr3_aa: CASSTRTSGSGEQFF
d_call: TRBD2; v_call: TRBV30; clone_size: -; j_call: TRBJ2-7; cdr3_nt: TGTGCCTGGAGTGTGGGGGGGGACGAGCAGTACTTC; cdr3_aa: CAWSVGGDEQYF
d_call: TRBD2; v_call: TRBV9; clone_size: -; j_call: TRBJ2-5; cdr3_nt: TGTGCCAGCAGCGGGACTAGCGGGAGAGAGACCCAGTACTTC; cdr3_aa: CASSGTSGRETQYF
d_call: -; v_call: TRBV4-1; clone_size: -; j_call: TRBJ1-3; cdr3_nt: TGCGCCAGCAGCCAAGATTTACGGTTCTCTGGAAACACCATATATTTT; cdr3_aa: CASSQDLRFSGNTIYF